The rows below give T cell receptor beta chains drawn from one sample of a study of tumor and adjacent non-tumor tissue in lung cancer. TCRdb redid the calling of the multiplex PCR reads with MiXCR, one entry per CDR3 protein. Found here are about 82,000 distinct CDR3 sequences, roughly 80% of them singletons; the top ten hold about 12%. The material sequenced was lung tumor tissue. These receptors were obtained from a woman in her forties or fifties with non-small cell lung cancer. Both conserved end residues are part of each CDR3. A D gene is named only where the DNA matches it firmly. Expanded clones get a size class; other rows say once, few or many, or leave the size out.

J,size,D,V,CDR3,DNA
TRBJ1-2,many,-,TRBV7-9,CASSQQGNYGYTF,TGTGCCAGCAGCCAACAGGGAAACTATGGCTACACCTTC
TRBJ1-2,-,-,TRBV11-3,CVTKTGWYGYTF,TGTGTCACCAAGACGGGTTGGTATGGATACACATTC
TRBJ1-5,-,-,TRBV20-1,CSASVGTGAQPPQF,-
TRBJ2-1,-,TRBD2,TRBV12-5,CASGLTLAVGNEQFF,TGTGCTAGTGGTCTGACGCTAGCGGTAGGTAATGAGCAGTTCTTC
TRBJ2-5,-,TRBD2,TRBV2,CASSDNFLAGQLETQYF,TGTGCCAGCAGTGATAACTTCCTAGCGGGACAATTGGAGACCCAGTACTTC
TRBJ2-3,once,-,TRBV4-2,CVSSQEGGPAGSDTQYF,TGTGTCAGCAGCCAAGAGGGGGGACCAGCGGGATCAGATACGCAGTATTTT
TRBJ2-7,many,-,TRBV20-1,CSAIADLDRLGYEQYF,TGCAGTGCTATTGCTGACCTAGACAGGCTCGGCTACGAGCAGTACTTC
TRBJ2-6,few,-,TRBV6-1,CANSEAQGDGANVLTF,TGTGCCAACAGTGAAGCACAGGGCGATGGGGCCAACGTCCTGACCTTC
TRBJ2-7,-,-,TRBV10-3,CAIGGARQGGSEKYF,TGTGCAATCGGCGGAGCGAGACAGGGAGGTTCCGAGAAGTACTTC
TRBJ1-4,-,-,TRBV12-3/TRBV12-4,CASSSPTTYGPLLTEKLFF,TGTGCCAGCAGTTCCCCGACGACGTATGGACCGCTCCTGACTGAAAAACTGTTTTTT
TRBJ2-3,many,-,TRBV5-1,CASTTAGSPSTDTQYF,TGCGCCAGCACTACCGCGGGATCCCCTAGCACAGATACGCAGTATTTT
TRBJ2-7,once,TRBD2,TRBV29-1,CNVEELGLAGVNNEQYF,TGCAACGTTGAAGAACTGGGACTAGCGGGAGTGAACAACGAGCAGTACTTC
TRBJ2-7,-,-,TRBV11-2,CAGNLTWGSSYEQYF,TGTGCCGGCAACTTAACGTGGGGGAGCTCCTACGAGCAGTATTTC
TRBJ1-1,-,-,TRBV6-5,CASRDGYTEVIF,TGTGCCAGCAGGGACGGGTACACTGAAGTTATCTTT
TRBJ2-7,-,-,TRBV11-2,CASSQGYGEFSYEQYF,TGTGCCAGCAGCCAGGGATATGGAGAGTTCTCATACGAGCAGTACTTC
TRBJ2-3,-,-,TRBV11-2,CASSLGGRSPGTQYF,TGTGCCAGCAGCTTAGGGGGGAGGTCCCCAGGTACGCAATATTTC
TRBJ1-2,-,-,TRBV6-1,CASCEFETAFYGYTF,TGTGCCAGCTGTGAATTCGAGACAGCCTTTTATGGTTACACCTTC
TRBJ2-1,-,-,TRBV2,CVSSEGYEQFF,TGTGTCAGCAGTGAGGGGTATGAGCAGTTCTTC
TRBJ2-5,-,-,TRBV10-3,CAISDKSGSETQYF,TGTGCCATCAGCGATAAGTCAGGGTCTGAGACCCAGTACTTC